Listed below are T cell receptor beta chains from one sample, sequenced in a study of blood T cells in healthy people across ages. Each CDR3 protein is one row after TCRdb ran MiXCR on the 5' RACE reads. The sample shows about 970,000 distinct CDR3 sequences, roughly half of them seen only once. Material: blood. The receptors were sampled from a woman between 55 and 75 years old in good health. CDR3s include the opening cysteine and the closing phenylalanine or tryptophan. D genes are given only for firm matches. The size of a clone is reported for some rows only, either as once, few or many, or as a class for expanded clones.

CDR3aa: CASSQEAGGQETQYF
CDR3nt: TGTGCCAGCTCCCAGGAGGCAGGGGGTCAAGAGACCCAGTACTTC
abundance: NA
j_gene: TRBJ2-5
d_gene: TRBD1
v_gene: TRBV18

CDR3aa: CSARRLHQYF
CDR3nt: TGCAGTGCTCGCCGACTACATCAGTACTTC
abundance: few
j_gene: TRBJ2-4
d_gene: NA
v_gene: TRBV20-1

CDR3aa: CASSLSAGAETQYF
CDR3nt: TGTGCCAGCAGCTTAAGTGCGGGAGCAGAGACCCAGTACTTC
abundance: NA
j_gene: TRBJ2-5
d_gene: TRBD2
v_gene: TRBV7-9

CDR3aa: CASRGRGQFQVQYF
CDR3nt: TGTGCCAGCAGAGGCCGGGGACAATTTCAGGTGCAGTACTTC
abundance: few
j_gene: TRBJ2-7
d_gene: NA
v_gene: TRBV6-5

CDR3aa: CASSPRAKNIQYF
CDR3nt: TGTGCCAGCAGTCCCCGAGCCAAAAACATTCAGTACTTC
abundance: many
j_gene: TRBJ2-4
d_gene: NA
v_gene: TRBV12-3/TRBV12-4

CDR3aa: CSARDRWGQPQHF
CDR3nt: TGCAGTGCTAGAGATCGTTGGGGTCAGCCCCAGCATTTT
abundance: NA
j_gene: TRBJ1-5
d_gene: NA
v_gene: TRBV20-1

CDR3aa: CASSRTAGTGYTF
CDR3nt: TGTGCCAGCAGTCGTACGGCAGGGACCGGCTACACCTTC
abundance: NA
j_gene: TRBJ1-2
d_gene: NA
v_gene: TRBV6-5

CDR3aa: CASTEEQGARSEQYF
CDR3nt: TGTGCCAGCACCGAGGAACAGGGGGCGCGAAGTGAGCAGTACTTC
abundance: NA
j_gene: TRBJ2-5
d_gene: TRBD1
v_gene: TRBV7-6

CDR3aa: CASSRPYWLAGSFSYNEQFF
CDR3nt: TGCGCCAGCAGCCGCCCATACTGGCTAGCGGGGTCCTTCTCCTACAATGAGCAGTTCTTC
abundance: once
j_gene: TRBJ2-1
d_gene: TRBD2
v_gene: TRBV4-1

CDR3aa: CASSSKAETQYF
CDR3nt: TGCGCCAGCAGCTCGAAGGCAGAGACCCAGTACTTC
abundance: NA
j_gene: TRBJ2-5
d_gene: NA
v_gene: TRBV5-1

CDR3aa: CASSRTAKNIQYF
CDR3nt: TGTGCCAGCTCACGGACGGCCAAAAACATTCAGTACTTC
abundance: NA
j_gene: TRBJ2-4
d_gene: NA
v_gene: TRBV18

CDR3aa: CASSLVRLSYNEQFF
CDR3nt: TGTGCCAGCAGCTTAGTCCGACTTTCCTACAATGAGCAGTTCTTC
abundance: once
j_gene: TRBJ2-1
d_gene: NA
v_gene: TRBV7-2

CDR3aa: CASSFQVVPGSTDTQYF
CDR3nt: TGTGCCAGCAGCTTTCAAGTGGTTCCGGGGAGCACAGATACGCAGTATTTT
abundance: NA
j_gene: TRBJ2-3
d_gene: NA
v_gene: TRBV5-6

CDR3aa: CASTRGVSTKNIQYF
CDR3nt: TGTGCCAGCACCAGGGGGGTGTCAACCAAAAACATTCAGTACTTC
abundance: few
j_gene: TRBJ2-4
d_gene: NA
v_gene: TRBV5-6

CDR3aa: CASSAHGGETQYF
CDR3nt: TGTGCCAGCAGCGCACATGGAGGAGAGACCCAGTACTTC
abundance: NA
j_gene: TRBJ2-5
d_gene: NA
v_gene: TRBV9

CDR3aa: CSVGYREVVSYNEQFF
CDR3nt: TGCAGCGTGGGATACAGGGAGGTTGTATCCTACAATGAGCAGTTCTTC
abundance: NA
j_gene: TRBJ2-1
d_gene: NA
v_gene: TRBV29-1

CDR3aa: CASSSGRGKNEQYF
CDR3nt: TGTGCCAGCAGTTCCGGCAGGGGGAAGAACGAGCAGTACTTC
abundance: few
j_gene: TRBJ2-7
d_gene: TRBD1
v_gene: TRBV27

CDR3aa: CASSPPKTGGLVRSEAFF
CDR3nt: TGTGCCAGCAGCCCACCCAAAACAGGGGGCCTCGTGCGAAGTGAAGCTTTCTTT
abundance: once
j_gene: TRBJ1-1
d_gene: TRBD1
v_gene: TRBV7-9

CDR3aa: CASSFTSGSNGELFF
CDR3nt: TGTGCCAGCAGCTTTACTAGCGGGAGTAACGGGGAGCTGTTTTTT
abundance: NA
j_gene: TRBJ2-2
d_gene: TRBD2
v_gene: TRBV7-2

CDR3aa: CSAEPLGTGSYEQYF
CDR3nt: TGCAGTGCTGAACCCCTCGGGACAGGATCCTACGAGCAGTACTTC
abundance: NA
j_gene: TRBJ2-7
d_gene: TRBD1
v_gene: TRBV20-1

CDR3aa: CASSLTDPYQETQYF
CDR3nt: TGTGCCAGCAGTTTAACCGATCCGTACCAAGAGACCCAGTACTTC
abundance: NA
j_gene: TRBJ2-5
d_gene: NA
v_gene: TRBV27

CDR3aa: CASRNRGRGDEKLFF
CDR3nt: TGTGCCAGCAGGAACCGGGGACGAGGTGATGAAAAACTGTTTTTT
abundance: NA
j_gene: TRBJ1-4
d_gene: NA
v_gene: TRBV2

CDR3aa: CSARPGQGIQPQHF
CDR3nt: TGCAGTGCTAGACCGGGACAGGGTATTCAGCCCCAGCATTTT
abundance: NA
j_gene: TRBJ1-5
d_gene: TRBD1
v_gene: TRBV20-1

CDR3aa: CAWTTAPGGVYEAFF
CDR3nt: TGTGCCTGGACAACCGCGCCGGGGGGCGTCTATGAAGCTTTCTTT
abundance: NA
j_gene: TRBJ1-1
d_gene: NA
v_gene: TRBV30

CDR3aa: CASSTRGQSFTYEQYF
CDR3nt: TGTGCCAGCAGTACCCGCGGACAGTCCTTTACCTACGAGCAGTACTTC
abundance: NA
j_gene: TRBJ2-7
d_gene: NA
v_gene: TRBV28

CDR3aa: CASILTPETQYF
CDR3nt: TGTGCCAGCATTTTAACGCCGGAGACCCAGTACTTC
abundance: NA
j_gene: TRBJ2-5
d_gene: NA
v_gene: TRBV12-3/TRBV12-4

CDR3aa: CATSVRWEGARYGYTF
CDR3nt: TGTGCCACCAGTGTTAGATGGGAGGGCGCGAGGTATGGCTACACCTTC
abundance: once
j_gene: TRBJ1-2
d_gene: NA
v_gene: TRBV15

CDR3aa: CASSRSVNRPGEKQYF
CDR3nt: TGTGCCAGCAGCCGGTCCGTTAACCGGCCTGGGGAGAAGCAGTACTTC
abundance: few
j_gene: TRBJ2-7
d_gene: NA
v_gene: TRBV7-2

CDR3aa: CASSSRGNTQFETQYF
CDR3nt: TGTGCCTCGAGCTCGCGCGGCAATACTCAGTTCGAGACCCAGTACTTC
abundance: few
j_gene: TRBJ2-5
d_gene: NA
v_gene: TRBV30

CDR3aa: CASSVVAGALFF
CDR3nt: TGTGCCAGCAGTGTAGTAGCGGGAGCTTTGTTCTTC
abundance: NA
j_gene: TRBJ2-1
d_gene: TRBD2
v_gene: TRBV27

CDR3aa: CSARAGTTDTQYF
CDR3nt: TGCAGTGCTAGAGCGGGAACGACAGATACGCAGTATTTT
abundance: few
j_gene: TRBJ2-3
d_gene: NA
v_gene: TRBV20-1

CDR3aa: CSVGRTPDEQYF
CDR3nt: TGCAGCGTTGGACGGACCCCGGACGAGCAGTACTTC
abundance: few
j_gene: TRBJ2-7
d_gene: NA
v_gene: TRBV29-1

CDR3aa: CASSQFYGSYGYTF
CDR3nt: TGCGCCAGCAGCCAGTTTTACGGATCCTATGGCTACACCTTC
abundance: NA
j_gene: TRBJ1-2
d_gene: NA
v_gene: TRBV4-3

CDR3aa: CASTMGSGLEQYF
CDR3nt: TGTGCCAGCACCATGGGGTCGGGACTCGAGCAGTACTTC
abundance: NA
j_gene: TRBJ2-7
d_gene: NA
v_gene: TRBV14

CDR3aa: CASSLAVSSGGYEQYF
CDR3nt: TGTGCCAGCAGCTTGGCCGTGTCTAGCGGGGGCTACGAGCAGTACTTC
abundance: once
j_gene: TRBJ2-7
d_gene: TRBD2
v_gene: TRBV5-5

CDR3aa: CASSYSMGRDRNTEAFF
CDR3nt: TGTGCCAGCAGTTACTCGATGGGCCGGGACCGGAACACTGAAGCTTTCTTT
abundance: NA
j_gene: TRBJ1-1
d_gene: NA
v_gene: TRBV6-2/TRBV6-3

CDR3aa: CAISVGQGSEKLFF
CDR3nt: TGTGCCATCAGTGTTGGACAGGGAAGTGAAAAACTGTTTTTT
abundance: few
j_gene: TRBJ1-4
d_gene: TRBD1
v_gene: TRBV10-3

CDR3aa: CASSRGTAETYEQYF
CDR3nt: TGTGCCAGCAGCCGCGGGACAGCGGAAACTTACGAGCAGTACTTC
abundance: many
j_gene: TRBJ2-7
d_gene: NA
v_gene: TRBV7-8

CDR3aa: CASGGGVMETQYF
CDR3nt: TGTGCCAGCGGGGGAGGGGTAATGGAGACCCAGTACTTC
abundance: few
j_gene: TRBJ2-5
d_gene: TRBD2
v_gene: TRBV2

CDR3aa: CASSSLRGEAEAFF
CDR3nt: TGTGCCAGCAGTAGTCTCAGGGGGGAAGCTGAAGCTTTCTTT
abundance: NA
j_gene: TRBJ1-1
d_gene: TRBD1
v_gene: TRBV6-5

CDR3aa: CSARDYLAGGPGEQYF
CDR3nt: TGCAGTGCTAGAGATTATCTAGCGGGAGGGCCGGGTGAGCAGTACTTC
abundance: NA
j_gene: TRBJ2-5
d_gene: TRBD2
v_gene: TRBV20-1

CDR3aa: CSARGGSEKLFF
CDR3nt: TGCAGTGCTAGAGGGGGCAGTGAGAAACTGTTTTTT
abundance: NA
j_gene: TRBJ1-4
d_gene: NA
v_gene: TRBV20-1

CDR3aa: CASSKRQGAASYSPLHF
CDR3nt: TGTGCCAGCAGTAAAAGACAGGGGGCCGCGTCTTATTCACCCCTCCACTTT
abundance: NA
j_gene: TRBJ1-6
d_gene: TRBD1
v_gene: TRBV28

CDR3aa: CSASGVRLDTQYF
CDR3nt: TGCAGCGCCTCAGGGGTTCGGTTGGATACGCAGTATTTT
abundance: few
j_gene: TRBJ2-3
d_gene: NA
v_gene: TRBV29-1

CDR3aa: CASSTGTISYNEQFF
CDR3nt: TGCGCCAGCAGCACGGGGACTATCTCCTACAATGAGCAGTTCTTC
abundance: NA
j_gene: TRBJ2-1
d_gene: TRBD2
v_gene: TRBV5-1

CDR3aa: CASKLAGGGSYNEQFF
CDR3nt: TGCGCCAGCAAACTAGCGGGAGGGGGGTCCTACAATGAGCAGTTCTTC
abundance: NA
j_gene: TRBJ2-1
d_gene: TRBD2
v_gene: TRBV5-1

CDR3aa: CASSQGDTLRYGYTF
CDR3nt: TGTGCCAGCAGCCAAGGGGACACTTTACGGTATGGCTACACCTTC
abundance: few
j_gene: TRBJ1-2
d_gene: NA
v_gene: TRBV4-2

CDR3aa: CASSPQTGIPTDTQYF
CDR3nt: TGTGCCAGCTCACCTCAGACAGGGATTCCCACAGATACGCAGTATTTT
abundance: NA
j_gene: TRBJ2-3
d_gene: TRBD1
v_gene: TRBV18

CDR3aa: CASSLGLADLYEQYF
CDR3nt: TGTGCCAGCAGCTTAGGGCTAGCGGACCTATACGAGCAGTACTTC
abundance: few
j_gene: TRBJ2-7
d_gene: TRBD2
v_gene: TRBV7-2